This entry lists 11 T cell receptor beta chains sequenced from one sample in a study of cytomegalovirus exposure and HLA in healthy donors. The PCR was carried out with 60 Vbeta primers and 13 Jbeta primers. Clones were sequenced by immunoSEQ multiplex PCR, and TCRdb holds only the in-frame ones, with some missing. The table includes more than 85,000 clones, approximately 79% detected once. The sample was PBMCs. All receptors derive from a man aged 25-45 years in good health and CMV-seropositive.

V is TRBV5-1 and J is TRBJ2-3; 12 bases are a match to TRBD1. CDR3 length equals 16 residues. The germline V gene encodes CDR1 SGHRS and CDR2 YFSETQ. After removal of 0 bases from V and 6 bases from J, the junction contained 5 bases not matched to a gene. The chain's CDR3 is CASSLVGQGAGDTQYF. The CDR3 DNA sequence: TGCGCCAGCAGCTTGGTGGGACAGGGGGCCGGGGATACGCAGTATTTT.

V gene TRBV4-3 combines with J gene TRBJ2-6, with D maybe TRBD1 (5 bases). This CDR3 is built from 16 residues. Germline V gene data show CDR1 as LGHNA and CDR2 as YSLEER. Trimming stripped 4 bases from V and 0 bases from J, with 10 bases between. For the CDR3, the DNA is TGCGCCAGCAGCCGTCAGGGCACCTCTGGGGCCAACGTCCTGACTTTC. It yields the protein CASSRQGTSGANVLTF.

The chain uses TRBV7-2 and TRBJ1-1; TRBD1 might be the D (5 bases). CDR1 is SGHTA and CDR2 is FQGNSA in the germline V gene. The V end was cut by 2 bases, the J end by 5 bases, with 12 bases between. CDR3 length: 14 amino acids. The CDR3 sequence is CASSLLGRVTEAFF. The CDR3 nucleotides are TGTGCCAGCAGCTTACTGGGCAGGGTAACTGAAGCTTTCTTT.

The chain has TRBV4-2 and TRBJ1-4; the D is unclear. The CDR3 consists of 15 residues. The V end was cut by 0 bases, the J end by 4 bases, with 9 bases between. Per germline, CDR1 LGHNA and CDR2 YNFKEQ. CDR3 in amino acids: CASSQDKQSNEKLFF. DNA of the CDR3: TGTGCCAGCAGCCAAGATAAACAGAGTAATGAAAAACTGTTTTTT.

The rearrangement uses TRBV10-2 and TRBJ2-5; D possibly corresponds to TRBD1 (6 bases). The CDR3 covers 14 residues. CDR1 and CDR2 (germline): WSHSY, SAAADI. V shed 4 bases and J shed 5 bases, with 14 bases lying between them. CDR3 nucleotide sequence: TGCGCCAGCAGTGCCCAGGGGTTCGTCGAGACCCAGTACTTC. Its protein product is CASSAQGFVETQYF.

Only one count was recorded for this clone. V is TRBV4-2 and J is TRBJ2-5; 9 bases fit TRBD1. The J segment lost 1 base and the V segment lost 1 base, leaving 10 bases of the junction unmatched. Germline V gene sequence: CDR1 LGHNA, CDR2 YNFKEQ. The CDR3 is made up of 18 amino acids. CDR3 sequence (DNA): TGTGCCAGCAGCCAAGGATACAGGGGGCGCGTTCCCCAAGAGACCCAGTACTTC. Protein: CASSQGYRGRVPQETQYF.

The chain has TRBV18 and TRBJ2-7; 7 bases align to TRBD2. Germline V gene sequence: CDR1 KGHSH, CDR2 LQKENI. The CDR3 has 15 residues. V was pared by 1 base and J by 3 bases, with 6 bases of the junction left unmatched. DNA of the CDR3: TGTGCCAGCTCACCACTGGGAGGGAACGGCTACGAGCAGTACTTC. As protein: CASSPLGGNGYEQYF. Full variable domain (missing parts from reference TRBV18 and TRBJ2-7): NAGVMQNPRHLVRRRGQEARLRCSPMKGHSHVYWYRQLPEEGLKFMVYLQKENIIDESGMPKERFSAEFPKEGPSILRIQQVVRGDSAAYFCASSPLGGNGYEQYFGPGTRLTVT.

The genes are TRBV4-2 and TRBJ2-3, with a tentative D call TRBD2 (6 bases). The germline V gene encodes CDR1 LGHNA and CDR2 YNFKEQ. Deletions cut 3 bases from V and 5 bases from J, with 12 bases between. CDR3 length equals 14 residues. CDR3 sequence reads: CASSQETRRDTQYF. The CDR3 bases are TGTGCCAGCAGCCAGGAGACTAGACGAGATACGCAGTATTTT.

The rearrangement links TRBV15 to TRBJ2-1; D is uncertain. The CDR3 length is 12 residues. Germline loops: CDR1 LNHNV, CDR2 YYDKDF (reference sequence). The V end was cut by 4 bases, the J end by 4 bases, with 5 bases between. The CDR3 DNA sequence: TGTGCCACCAGCATCGGTTACAATGAGCAGTTCTTC. Amino acid sequence: CATSIGYNEQFF.

This clone was detected a few times. The CDR3 coding sequence is TGTGCCAGTTCCGATTTCGGGGGGGTTATCGGGGAGCTGTTTTTT. Encoded protein: CASSDFGGVIGELFF. V gene TRBV19 combines with J gene TRBJ2-2, with 8 bases matching TRBD2. Per germline, CDR1 LNHDA and CDR2 SQIVND (reference sequence). The junction had 12 bases not matched to a gene; V was cut back by 8 bases and J by 7 bases. This CDR3 is built from 15 residues.

This clone is a singleton in its sample. The chain uses TRBV18 and TRBJ2-1; 13 nucleotides agree with TRBD2. The junction had 8 bases not matched to a gene; V was cut back by 3 bases and J by 3 bases. The CDR3 spans 18 residues. CDR1 and CDR2 from the germline V gene are KGHSH and LQKENI. The DNA for the CDR3 is TGTGCCAGCTCACCGAGACTAGCGGGGGGCCTTGTCTACAATGAGCAGTTCTTC. Its translation: CASSPRLAGGLVYNEQFF.